A single sample is the source of the 14 T cell receptor beta chains below, sequenced in a study of cytomegalovirus exposure and HLA in healthy donors (TCRdb year 2017). Receptor libraries were prepared by the immunoSEQ multiplex PCR assay. For the multiplex PCR, a mixture combining 60 forward primers for TCR Vbeta segments and 13 reverse primers for TCR Jbeta segments was used. Sourced from immuneACCESS, this table was stored by TCRdb with only in-frame sequences that have V and J called. A share of the clones is absent; for the studies checked, an unresolved V gene accounts for under half, and the remainder has no known explanation. The sample contains about 130,000 clones, 17% of them found a single time. Roughly 3% of the sample lies in the top ten. Sequencing input: PBMCs. Receptor source: a female donor in good health and CMV-seropositive.

J is TRBJ2-1 and V is TRBV6-1, with 7 bases aligning to TRBD2. The CDR3 is 16 residues long. V trimming: 2 bases; J trimming: 2 bases; junction bases outside the gene matches: 6. In germline, CDR1 is MNHNS, CDR2 SASEGT. The CDR3, as DNA: TGTGCCAGCAGTGAATTGACGGGGGGAACCTACAATGAGCAGTTCTTC. This encodes CASSELTGGTYNEQFF.

This clone was counted only a few times. This rearrangement joins TRBV10-3 to TRBJ2-1; D possibly corresponds to TRBD1 (6 bases). The germline gives CDR1 ENHRY, CDR2 SYGVKD. This CDR3 is 14 amino acids long. The V end was cut by 7 bases, the J end by 4 bases, with 14 bases between. CDR3 protein: CAIMGAGAYNEQFF. CDR3 in DNA: TGTGCCATCATGGGGGCAGGGGCATACAATGAGCAGTTCTTC.

In its sample, this clone was seen a few times. The CDR3 reads CASSDPPETGELFF. CDR3 coding DNA: TGTGCCAGCAGTGATCCCCCCGAGACCGGGGAGCTGTTTTTT. The rearrangement links TRBV25-1 to TRBJ1-3; D call uncertain. The last part of the DNA fits TRBJ2-2 better; the J call may be wrong. CDR3 size: 14 residues. CDR1 is MGHDK and CDR2 is SYGVNS in the germline V gene.

The V call is TRBV9, the J call TRBJ2-5; weak D call: TRBD1 (6 bases). V lost 3 bases to trimming and J lost 7 bases, with 16 bases between them. Looked up from germline, CDR1 is SGDLS and CDR2 is YYNGEE. The CDR3 runs to 14 residues. Here the CDR3 DNA reads TGTGCCAGCAGCGAGGACAGAGGACATCGGACCCAGTACTTC. This sequence encodes CASSEDRGHRTQYF.

Remarks on this clone: This CDR3 fails to terminate in the conserved phenylalanine or tryptophan, so it likely reflects a read error. The rearrangement links TRBV4-1 to TRBJ1-1; D possibly corresponds to TRBD1 (6 bases). There are 15 residues in the CDR3. Trimming took 1 base from V and 0 from J, leaving 9 bases between them. Germline CDR1 reads MGHRA; CDR2 reads YSYEKL. The CDR3 reads CASSQGQGMNTEAFL. The CDR3 nucleotides read TGCGCCAGCAGCCAAGGGCAGGGGATGAACACTGAAGCTTTCTTG.

At least ten counts were recorded for this clone. V and J are TRBV7-8 and TRBJ2-5, with TRBD2 identical over 12 bases. The CDR3 runs 19 residues. The germline V gene has CDR1 SGHVS and CDR2 FQNEAQ. The J segment lost 3 bases and the V segment lost 0 bases, leaving 11 bases of the junction unmatched. CDR3 in amino acids: CASSLAGLAGGWGEETQYF. The CDR3 coding sequence is TGTGCCAGCAGCTTAGCGGGGCTAGCGGGAGGGTGGGGAGAAGAGACCCAGTACTTC.

CDR3 sequence (DNA): TGCGCCAGCAGCCAAGCCAACCGCAGGGGCCCGAACTATGGCTACACCTTC. Encoded protein: CASSQANRRGPNYGYTF. The V and J genes are TRBV4-1 and TRBJ1-2, with D perhaps TRBD1 (6 bases). Trimming took 1 base from V and 2 from J, leaving 17 bases between them. The CDR3 spans 17 residues. CDR1 and CDR2 from the germline V gene are MGHRA and YSYEKL.

This clone was observed a few times. V usage is TRBV11-2 and J usage is TRBJ2-7, with 7 nucleotides matching TRBD1. V trimming: 1 base; J trimming: 2 bases; junction bases outside the gene matches: 8. The germline V gene encodes CDR1 SGHAT and CDR2 FQNNGV. This CDR3 contains 16 residues. This CDR3 is CASSLAPFQGAYEQYF. The CDR3 DNA is TGTGCCAGCAGCTTAGCTCCATTTCAGGGGGCCTACGAGCAGTACTTC.

The J gene is TRBJ1-2, the V gene TRBV11-2; D is perhaps TRBD1 (6 bases). This CDR3 region has 14 residues. Germline V gene lookup returns CDR1 SGHAT and CDR2 FQNNGV. The V end lost 5 bases, the J end lost 7 bases, and 17 bases lay between the germline ends. The CDR3 region is CASSLLQGRAGYTF. CDR3 in DNA: TGTGCCAGCAGCCTACTCCAGGGGAGAGCTGGCTACACCTTC.

The chain carries TRBV30 and TRBJ1-5; 7 positions agree with TRBD1. V was clipped by 4 bases and J by 7 bases; unmatched bases: 7. The CDR3 is made up of 13 amino acids. The germline V gene encodes CDR1 GTSNPN and CDR2 SVGIG (reference sequence). The CDR3 sequence: CAWNDRAGQPQHF. CDR3 DNA: TGTGCCTGGAACGACAGGGCCGGCCAGCCCCAGCATTTT.

This clone was found a few times. The rearrangement uses TRBV7-6 and TRBJ1-6; the D is unclear. This CDR3 region has 17 residues. CDR1 SGHVS and CDR2 FNYEAQ come from the germline V gene. Trimming stripped 1 base from V and 2 bases from J, with 12 bases between. The CDR3 nucleotides read TGTGCCAGCAGCTTAGTTCCTTCCACAGCCTATAATTCACCCCTCCACTTT. Translation gives CASSLVPSTAYNSPLHF.

This clone was seen a handful of times. The genes are TRBV28 and TRBJ1-5; TRBD1 agrees at 7 bases. Trimming removed 10 bases from V and 6 bases from J; junction bases left unmatched: 15. This CDR3 comprises 15 residues. The germline CDR1 and CDR2 sequences are MDHEN and SYDVKM. DNA for the CDR3: TGTGCCACCGAGGGACAGCGCGCGCAAACTCAGCCCCAGCATTTT. Residues: CATEGQRAQTQPQHF.

A word on this clone: One junction end disagrees with the germline gene, perhaps due to a read error. The V gene is TRBV28, the J gene TRBJ2-5; 9 nucleotides match TRBD2. Germline CDR1 and CDR2: MDHEN and SYDVKM. The CDR3 contains 16 residues. The CDR3 region is CASSPLAGRDQETQYF. For the CDR3, the DNA is TGTGCCAGCAGTCCCCTAGCGGGGAGAGACCAGGAGACCCAGTACTTC.

This clone appeared a few times. This rearrangement joins TRBV5-6 to TRBJ1-4, with TRBD1 identical over 9 bases. V was clipped by 3 bases and J by 5 bases; unmatched bases: 5. The CDR3 is 15 amino acids. CDR1 is SGHDT and CDR2 is YYEEEE in the germline V gene. CDR3 sequence reads: CASSSAGQGNEKLFF. CDR3 DNA: TGTGCCAGCAGCTCTGCCGGACAGGGGAATGAAAAACTGTTTTTT.